Below, one T cell receptor (beta chain) is given with its context. This sample was included in a study of blood T cell repertoires in COVID-19. About the study: The origin of the acute and convalescent COVID-19 samples was the United States, Italy and Spain. The analysed material was cDNA or gDNA that came from T cells, B-cell-depleted T cells, or PBMCs.

In the original processing: For nucleated cells, counts were estimated from reference gene primer amplification. Clones were read by immunoSEQ multiplex PCR, and TCRdb kept only the in-frame ones, dropping some. V and J calls and clone size are those listed in that table; D and trimming were worked out from the DNA. Among about 130,000 clones listed, around 86% were seen once. CDR3 length: 13 residues. The ends lost 5 bases at V and 6 bases at J; junction bases unmatched: 7. Germline V gene lookup returns CDR1 SEHNR and CDR2 FQNEAQ (reference sequence). The specimen sequenced was peripheral blood. This clonotype was obtained from a woman aged 80 or older with acute or convalescent COVID-19. The J gene is TRBJ2-7, the V gene TRBV7-9; 7 bases line up with TRBD2. DNA for the CDR3: TGTGCCAGCAGCCGCCCTCGCGGGGGCGAGCAGTACGTC. As protein: CASSRPRGGEQYV.